This T cell receptor beta chain was sequenced during a study of cytomegalovirus exposure and HLA in healthy donors. Study summary: Genotyping showed around 80% of 350 to 400 donors falling in the Caucasian-associated ancestry cluster.

The CDR3 is 12 amino acids. Per germline, CDR1 SQVTM and CDR2 ANQGSEA. The V gene lost 5 bases and the J gene lost 8 bases, with 15 bases spanning the gap. This clone was seen a handful of times. Its antigen is unknown. The PCR made use of 60 Vbeta and 13 Jbeta primers. Sequencing was performed with immunoSEQ multiplex PCR; in TCRdb, only in-frame clones are kept and a portion is missing. The sample has 150,000 to 200,000 clones; about 12% are singletons. Study-level findings and limits: In an earlier analysis, about 90% or about 30%: the productive usage of most TCR beta V segments. It has been reported that TCR beta sequences accurately predicted the HLA-A and HLA-B alleles of most subjects.

The chain uses TRBV29-1 and TRBJ1-1; D ambiguous. Sequenced input: PBMCs. The origin of this receptor is a man between 45 and 60 years old in good health and CMV-seropositive. CDR3 sequence: CSVKHAGGEAFF. The DNA for the CDR3 is TGCAGCGTTAAACACGCGGGCGGAGAAGCTTTCTTT.